What follows describes a single T cell receptor beta chain. Germline-derived CDR1 and CDR2 are SGHTA and FQGTGA. The CDR3 totals 16 residues. Between the trimmed V and J ends, which lost 5 bases and 3 bases, there was a span of 17 bases. The record originates from a study of shared clonotypes between healthy human individuals. This table comes from immunoSEQ multiplex PCR, and its TCRdb copy is limited to in-frame clones, with some not included. The sample has about 460,000 clones, approximately 80% seen once. This receptor was identified in a middle-aged woman in good health. Some clones in this sample may be carry-over from other donors' samples. Sequenced sample: PBMCs. This sequence joins TRBV7-3 and TRBJ2-1; maybe TRBD2 (6 bases). The DNA of the CDR3 is TGTGCCAGCAGCGCAAGGGAGAGCGGGCTCTACAATGAGCAGTTCTTC. Amino acid sequence: CASSARESGLYNEQFF.